This TCR beta chain was documented in a study of shared clonotypes between healthy human individuals. This clone was counted once. Being one base from a much bigger clone, this may be a read error. How the authors handled the data: Because ImmunoSEQ provided only junction sequences with no quality scores, the filtering differed. Clones were sequenced by immunoSEQ multiplex PCR, and TCRdb holds only the in-frame ones, with some missing. That table supplies the V and J calls and clone size; D and trimming were determined from the DNA. The sample records about 490,000 clones, roughly 80% being singletons. This CDR3 contains 15 residues. Per germline, CDR1 MDHEN and CDR2 SYDVKM. V was pared by 3 bases and J by 3 bases, with 12 bases between.

The sequenced sample was PBMCs. The source of this sequence is a woman aged 40 to 55 in good health. Some clones in this sample may be carry-over from other donors' samples. The rearrangement uses TRBV28 and TRBJ2-1; D gene unclear. For the CDR3, the DNA is TGTGCCAGCAGTTTCTCGAGAACCTACTACAATGAGCAGTTCTTC. Amino acids: CASSFSRTYYNEQFF. Variable domain in full (rest from reference TRBV28 and TRBJ2-1): DVKVTQSSRYLVKRTGEKVFLECVQDMDHENMFWYRQDPGLGLRLIYFSYDVKMKEKGDIPEGYSVSREKKERFSLILESASTNQTSMYLCASSFSRTYYNEQFFGPGTRLTVL.